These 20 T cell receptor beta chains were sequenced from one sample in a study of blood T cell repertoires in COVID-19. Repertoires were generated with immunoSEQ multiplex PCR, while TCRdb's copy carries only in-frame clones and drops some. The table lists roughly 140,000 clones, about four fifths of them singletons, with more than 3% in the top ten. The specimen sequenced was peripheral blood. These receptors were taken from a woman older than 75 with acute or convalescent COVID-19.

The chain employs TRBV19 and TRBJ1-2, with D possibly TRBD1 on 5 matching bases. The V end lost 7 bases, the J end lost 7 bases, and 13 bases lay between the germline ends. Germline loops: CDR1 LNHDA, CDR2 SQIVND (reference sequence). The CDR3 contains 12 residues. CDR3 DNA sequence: TGTGCCAGTACCGCGGCCGGGGGTGGCTACACCTTC. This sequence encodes CASTAAGGGYTF.

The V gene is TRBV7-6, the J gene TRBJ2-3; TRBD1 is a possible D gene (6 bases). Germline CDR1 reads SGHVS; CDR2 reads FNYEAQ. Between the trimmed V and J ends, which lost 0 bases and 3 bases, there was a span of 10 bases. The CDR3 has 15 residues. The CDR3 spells CASSLAPDRTDTQYF. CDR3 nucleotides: TGTGCCAGCAGCTTAGCCCCGGACAGAACAGATACGCAGTATTTT.

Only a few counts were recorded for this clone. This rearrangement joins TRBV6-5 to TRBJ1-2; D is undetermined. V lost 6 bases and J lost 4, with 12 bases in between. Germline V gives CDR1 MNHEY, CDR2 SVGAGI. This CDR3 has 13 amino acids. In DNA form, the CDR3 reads TGTGCCAGCAGCCTAAACGGCGGCTATGGCTACACCTTC. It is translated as CASSLNGGYGYTF.

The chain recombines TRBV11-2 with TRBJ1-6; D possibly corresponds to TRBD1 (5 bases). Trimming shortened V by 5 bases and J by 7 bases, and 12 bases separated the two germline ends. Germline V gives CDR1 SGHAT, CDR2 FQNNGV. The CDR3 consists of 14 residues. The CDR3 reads CASSGASDNSPLHF. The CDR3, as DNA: TGTGCCAGCAGCGGGGCCTCGGACAATTCACCCCTCCACTTT.

The CDR3 nucleotides are TGTGCCAGCAGTGATCCACTCCCATCGGACAGCTCTAACTATGGCTACACCTTC. Translating it yields CASSDPLPSDSSNYGYTF. The chain links TRBV6-1 to TRBJ1-2, with D possibly TRBD1 on 6 matching bases. This CDR3 contains 18 residues. V gave up 3 bases and J gave up 0 bases, with 20 bases separating them. The germline V gene has CDR1 MNHNS and CDR2 SASEGT.

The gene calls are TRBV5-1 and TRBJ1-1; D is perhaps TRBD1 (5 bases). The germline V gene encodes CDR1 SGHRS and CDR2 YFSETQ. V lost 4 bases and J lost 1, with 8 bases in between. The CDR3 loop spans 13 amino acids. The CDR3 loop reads CASSIQANTEAFF. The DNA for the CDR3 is TGCGCCAGCAGCATACAGGCGAACACTGAAGCTTTCTTT.

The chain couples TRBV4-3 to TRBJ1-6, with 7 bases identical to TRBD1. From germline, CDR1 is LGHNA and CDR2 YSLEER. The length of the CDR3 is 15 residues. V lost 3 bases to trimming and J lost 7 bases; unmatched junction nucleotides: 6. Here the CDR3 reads CASSQRTGTNSPLHF. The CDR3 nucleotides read TGCGCCAGCAGCCAGAGGACAGGAACGAATTCACCCCTCCACTTT.

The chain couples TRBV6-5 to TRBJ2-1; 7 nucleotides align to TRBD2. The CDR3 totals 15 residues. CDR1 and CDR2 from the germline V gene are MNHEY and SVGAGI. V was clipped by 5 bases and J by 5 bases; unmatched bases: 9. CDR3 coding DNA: TGTGCCAGCAGTCTGGGGGGGGACTCAAACAATGAGCAGTTCTTC. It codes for CASSLGGDSNNEQFF.

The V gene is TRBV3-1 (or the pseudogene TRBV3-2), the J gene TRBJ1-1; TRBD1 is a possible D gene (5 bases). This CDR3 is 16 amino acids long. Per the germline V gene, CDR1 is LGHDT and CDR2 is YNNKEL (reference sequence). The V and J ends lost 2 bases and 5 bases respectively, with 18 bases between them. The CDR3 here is CASSQPRAGRETEAFF. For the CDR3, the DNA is TGTGCCAGCAGCCAACCCCGGGCAGGGCGGGAAACTGAAGCTTTCTTT.

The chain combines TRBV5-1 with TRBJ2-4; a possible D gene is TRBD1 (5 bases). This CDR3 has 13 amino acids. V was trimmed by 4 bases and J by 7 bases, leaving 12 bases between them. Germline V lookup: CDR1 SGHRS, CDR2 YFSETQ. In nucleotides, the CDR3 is TGCGCCAGCAGCACTCCGACAGCTAACATTCAGTACTTC. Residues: CASSTPTANIQYF.

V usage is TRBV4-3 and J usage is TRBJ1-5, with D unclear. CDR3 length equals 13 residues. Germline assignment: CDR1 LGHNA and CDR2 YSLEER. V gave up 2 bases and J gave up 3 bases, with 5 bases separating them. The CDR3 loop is CASSQLLNQPQHF. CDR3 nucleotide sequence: TGCGCCAGCAGCCAATTACTCAATCAGCCCCAGCATTTT.

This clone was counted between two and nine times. As DNA, the CDR3 is TGTGCCAGCGGACCCAGGGGGTTTTCCTACGAGCAGTACTTC. It codes for CASGPRGFSYEQYF. This chain links TRBV6-6 with TRBJ2-7, with 7 bases lining up with TRBD1. The CDR3 sequence is 14 residues long. Trimming removed 8 bases from V and 1 base from J; junction bases left unmatched: 8. Germline assignment: CDR1 MNHNY and CDR2 SVGAGI (reference sequence).

CDR3 nucleotides: TGTGCCAGCAGCCAATCCGACGGGGACTATGGCTACACCTTC. It yields the protein CASSQSDGDYGYTF. The chain combines TRBV4-2 with TRBJ1-2, with no clear D. The V end was cut by 2 bases, the J end by 3 bases, with 10 bases between. The CDR3 runs to 14 residues. Germline lookup yields CDR1 LGHNA and CDR2 YNFKEQ.

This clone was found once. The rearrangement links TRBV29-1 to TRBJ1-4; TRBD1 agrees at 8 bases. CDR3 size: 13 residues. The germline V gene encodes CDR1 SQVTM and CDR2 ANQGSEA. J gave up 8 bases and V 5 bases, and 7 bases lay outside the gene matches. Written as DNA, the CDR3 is TGCAGCGTTACAGGGGGAGTTGGGGAAAAACTGTTTTTT. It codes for CSVTGGVGEKLFF.

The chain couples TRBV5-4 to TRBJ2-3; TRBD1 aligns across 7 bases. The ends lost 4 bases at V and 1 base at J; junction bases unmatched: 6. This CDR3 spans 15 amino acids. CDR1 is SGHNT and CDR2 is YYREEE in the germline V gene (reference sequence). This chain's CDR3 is CASSPTGDGTDTQYF. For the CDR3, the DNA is TGTGCCAGCAGCCCCACAGGGGACGGCACAGATACGCAGTATTTT.

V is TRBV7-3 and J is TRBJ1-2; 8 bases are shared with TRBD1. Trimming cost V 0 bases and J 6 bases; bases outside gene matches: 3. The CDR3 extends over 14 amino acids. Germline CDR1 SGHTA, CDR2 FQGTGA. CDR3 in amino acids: CASSLTGTGDGYTF. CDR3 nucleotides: TGTGCCAGCAGCTTAACCGGGACAGGCGATGGCTACACCTTC.

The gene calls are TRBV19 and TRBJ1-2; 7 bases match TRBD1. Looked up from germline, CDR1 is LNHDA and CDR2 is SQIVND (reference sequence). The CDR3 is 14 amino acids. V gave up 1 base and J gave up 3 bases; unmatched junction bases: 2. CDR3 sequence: CASSIGTGDYGYTF. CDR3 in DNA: TGTGCCAGTAGTATAGGGACAGGAGACTATGGCTACACCTTC.

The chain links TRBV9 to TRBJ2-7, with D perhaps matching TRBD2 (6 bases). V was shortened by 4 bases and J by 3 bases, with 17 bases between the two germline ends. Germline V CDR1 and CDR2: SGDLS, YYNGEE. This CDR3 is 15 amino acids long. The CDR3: CASSPRIAGNYEQYF. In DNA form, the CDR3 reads TGTGCCAGCAGCCCCCGGATCGCGGGGAACTACGAGCAGTACTTC.

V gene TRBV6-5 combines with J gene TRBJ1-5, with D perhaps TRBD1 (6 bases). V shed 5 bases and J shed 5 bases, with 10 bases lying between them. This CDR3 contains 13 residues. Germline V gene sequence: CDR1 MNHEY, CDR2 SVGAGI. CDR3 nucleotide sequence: TGTGCCAGCAGTCAGGGGACCTATCAGCCCCAGCATTTT. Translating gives CASSQGTYQPQHF.

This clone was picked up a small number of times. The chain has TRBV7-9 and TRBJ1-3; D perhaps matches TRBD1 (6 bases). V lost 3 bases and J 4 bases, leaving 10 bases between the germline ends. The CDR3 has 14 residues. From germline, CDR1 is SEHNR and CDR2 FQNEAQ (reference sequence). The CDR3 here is CASSFSGAGNTIYF. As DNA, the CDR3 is TGTGCCAGCAGCTTTTCAGGGGCCGGAAACACCATATATTTT.